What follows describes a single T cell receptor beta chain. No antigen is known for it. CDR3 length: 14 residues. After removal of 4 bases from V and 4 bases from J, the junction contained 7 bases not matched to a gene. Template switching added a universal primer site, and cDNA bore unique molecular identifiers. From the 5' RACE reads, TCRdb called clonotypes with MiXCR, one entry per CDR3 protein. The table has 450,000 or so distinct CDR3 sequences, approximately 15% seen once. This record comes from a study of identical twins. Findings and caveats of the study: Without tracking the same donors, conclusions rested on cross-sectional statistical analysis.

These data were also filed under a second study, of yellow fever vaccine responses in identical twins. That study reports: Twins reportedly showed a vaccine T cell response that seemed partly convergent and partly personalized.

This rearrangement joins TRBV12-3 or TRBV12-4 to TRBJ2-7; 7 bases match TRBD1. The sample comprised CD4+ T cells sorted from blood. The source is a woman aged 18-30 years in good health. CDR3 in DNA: TGTGCCAGCAGTTCCCGACAGGGTCCGTACGAGCAGTACTTC. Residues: CASSSRQGPYEQYF.